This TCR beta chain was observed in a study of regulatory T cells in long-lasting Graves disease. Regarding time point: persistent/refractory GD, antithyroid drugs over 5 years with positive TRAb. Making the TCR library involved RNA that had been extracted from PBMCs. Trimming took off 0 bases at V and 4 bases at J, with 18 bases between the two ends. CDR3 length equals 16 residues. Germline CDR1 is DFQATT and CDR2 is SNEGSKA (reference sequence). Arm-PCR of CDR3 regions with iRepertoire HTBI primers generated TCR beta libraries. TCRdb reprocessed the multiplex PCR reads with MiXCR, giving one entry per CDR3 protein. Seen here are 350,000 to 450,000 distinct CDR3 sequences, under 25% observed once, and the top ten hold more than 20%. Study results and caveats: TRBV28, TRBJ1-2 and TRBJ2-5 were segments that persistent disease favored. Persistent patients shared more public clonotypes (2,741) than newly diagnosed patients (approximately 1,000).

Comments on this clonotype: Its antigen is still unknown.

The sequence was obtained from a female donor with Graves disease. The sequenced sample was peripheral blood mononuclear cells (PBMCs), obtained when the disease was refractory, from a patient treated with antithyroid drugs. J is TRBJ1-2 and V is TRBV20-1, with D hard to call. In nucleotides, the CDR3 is TGCAGTGCTAGAGACCCCACAGTACCCTCGGTCTATGGCTACACCTTC. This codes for CSARDPTVPSVYGYTF.